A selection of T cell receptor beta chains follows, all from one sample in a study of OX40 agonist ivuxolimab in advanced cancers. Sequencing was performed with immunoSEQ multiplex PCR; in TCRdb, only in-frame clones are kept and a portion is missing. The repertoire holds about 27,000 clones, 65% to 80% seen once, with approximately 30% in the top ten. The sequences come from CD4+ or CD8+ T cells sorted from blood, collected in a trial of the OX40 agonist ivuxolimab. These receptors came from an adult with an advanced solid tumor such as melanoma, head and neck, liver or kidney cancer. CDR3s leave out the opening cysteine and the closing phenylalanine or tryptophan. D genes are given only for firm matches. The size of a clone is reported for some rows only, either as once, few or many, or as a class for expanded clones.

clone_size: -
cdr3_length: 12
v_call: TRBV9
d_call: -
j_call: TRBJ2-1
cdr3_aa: ASNPGLLYNEQF

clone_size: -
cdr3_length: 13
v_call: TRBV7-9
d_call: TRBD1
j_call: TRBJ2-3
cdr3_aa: ASSAHRGLADTQY

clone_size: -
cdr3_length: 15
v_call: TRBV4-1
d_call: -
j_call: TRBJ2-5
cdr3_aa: ASSYGGLASTSETQY

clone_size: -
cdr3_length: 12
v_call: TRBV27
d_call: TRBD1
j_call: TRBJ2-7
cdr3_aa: ASSPGQGGYEQY

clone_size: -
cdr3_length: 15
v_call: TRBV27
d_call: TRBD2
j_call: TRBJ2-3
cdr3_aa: ASRELSSGSFMDTQY

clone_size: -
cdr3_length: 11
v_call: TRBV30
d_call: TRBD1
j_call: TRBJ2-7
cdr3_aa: AWTRDRHYEQY

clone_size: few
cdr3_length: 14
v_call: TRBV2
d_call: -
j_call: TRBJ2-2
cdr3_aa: ASNTLEAVGAGELF

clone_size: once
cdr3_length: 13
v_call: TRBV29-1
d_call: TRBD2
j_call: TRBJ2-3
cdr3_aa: SVEGGELDSRTQY

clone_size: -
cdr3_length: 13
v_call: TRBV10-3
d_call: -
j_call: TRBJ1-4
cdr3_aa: AISESWEVNEKLF

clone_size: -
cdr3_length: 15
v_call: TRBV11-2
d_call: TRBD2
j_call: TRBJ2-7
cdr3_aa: ASSLPGLAGAAYEQY

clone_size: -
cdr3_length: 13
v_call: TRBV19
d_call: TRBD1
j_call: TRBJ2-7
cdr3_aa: ASSMGDRGAYEQY

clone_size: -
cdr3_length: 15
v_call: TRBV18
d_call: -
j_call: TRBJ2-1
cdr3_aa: ASSPPPGVRLYNEQF

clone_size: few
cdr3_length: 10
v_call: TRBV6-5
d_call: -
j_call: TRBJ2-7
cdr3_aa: ASSRGSYEQY

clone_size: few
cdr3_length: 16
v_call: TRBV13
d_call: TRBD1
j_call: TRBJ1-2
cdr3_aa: ASSLTQSTGPKDEGYT

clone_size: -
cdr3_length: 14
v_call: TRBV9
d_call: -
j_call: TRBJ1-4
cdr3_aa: ASSGDKGGSNEKLF

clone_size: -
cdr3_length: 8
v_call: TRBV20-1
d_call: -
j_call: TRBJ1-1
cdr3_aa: SARVSEAF

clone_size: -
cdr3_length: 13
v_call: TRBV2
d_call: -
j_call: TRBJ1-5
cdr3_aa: ASREDSHSNQPQH

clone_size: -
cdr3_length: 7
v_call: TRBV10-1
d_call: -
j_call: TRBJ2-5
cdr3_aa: SLPGTQY

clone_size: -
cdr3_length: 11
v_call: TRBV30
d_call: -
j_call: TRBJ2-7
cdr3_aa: AWDTPTDGAQY

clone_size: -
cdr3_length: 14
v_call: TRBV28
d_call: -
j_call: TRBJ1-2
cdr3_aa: ASSFGDAGEFDGYT

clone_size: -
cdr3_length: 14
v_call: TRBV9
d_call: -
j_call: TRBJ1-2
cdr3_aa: ASSVTRQGGDYGYT

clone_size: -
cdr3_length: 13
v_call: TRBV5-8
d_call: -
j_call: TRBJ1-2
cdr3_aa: ASSFIEMRAYGYT

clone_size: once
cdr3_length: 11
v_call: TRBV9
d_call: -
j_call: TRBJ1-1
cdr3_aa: ASSAAGATEAF

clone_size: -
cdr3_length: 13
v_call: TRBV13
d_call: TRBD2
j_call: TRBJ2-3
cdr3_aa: ASSLAGGDTDTQY

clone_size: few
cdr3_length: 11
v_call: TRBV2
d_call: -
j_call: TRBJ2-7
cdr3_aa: ASKAGQPHEQY

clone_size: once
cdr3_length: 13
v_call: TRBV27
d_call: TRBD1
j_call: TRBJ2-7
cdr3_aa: ASSIGTGGFNEQY

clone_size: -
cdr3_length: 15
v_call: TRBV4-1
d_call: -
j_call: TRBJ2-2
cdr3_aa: ASSQFVGTTNTGELF

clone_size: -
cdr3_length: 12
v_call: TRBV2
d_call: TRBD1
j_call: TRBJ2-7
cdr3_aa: ASAGQGAPYEQY

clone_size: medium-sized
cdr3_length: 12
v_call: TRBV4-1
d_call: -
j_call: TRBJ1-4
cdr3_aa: ASSQDRLSEKLF

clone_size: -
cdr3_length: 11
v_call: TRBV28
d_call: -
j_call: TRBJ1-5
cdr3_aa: ASSLYSNQPQH

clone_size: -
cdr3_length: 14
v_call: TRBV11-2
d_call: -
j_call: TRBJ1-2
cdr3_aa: ASSRLTRRHNYGYT

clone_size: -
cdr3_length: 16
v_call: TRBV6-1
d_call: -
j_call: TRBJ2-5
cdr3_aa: ASSEINRIAETGETQY

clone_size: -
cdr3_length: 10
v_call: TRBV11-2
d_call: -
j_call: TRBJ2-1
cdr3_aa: ASSPGLNEQF

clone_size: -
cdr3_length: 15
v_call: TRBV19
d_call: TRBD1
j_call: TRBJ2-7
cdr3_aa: ASSQKLGTDLSYEQY

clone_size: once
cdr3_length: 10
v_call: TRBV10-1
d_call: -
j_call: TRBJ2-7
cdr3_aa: ASSESGVEQY

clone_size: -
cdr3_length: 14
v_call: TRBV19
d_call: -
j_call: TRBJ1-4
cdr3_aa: ASRGTIFSLDEKLF

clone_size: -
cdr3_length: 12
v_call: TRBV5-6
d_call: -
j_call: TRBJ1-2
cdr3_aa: ASSFRGRDYGYT

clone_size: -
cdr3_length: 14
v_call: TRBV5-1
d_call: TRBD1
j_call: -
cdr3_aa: ASSLSHQTGNYEQY

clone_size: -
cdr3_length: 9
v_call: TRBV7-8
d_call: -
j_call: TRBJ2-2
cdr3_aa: ASSYTGELF

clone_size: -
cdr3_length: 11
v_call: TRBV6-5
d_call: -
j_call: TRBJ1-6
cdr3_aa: ASSYSSRQALH

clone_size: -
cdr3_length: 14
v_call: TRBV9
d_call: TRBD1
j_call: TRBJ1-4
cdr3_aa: ASSNGQGVAGEKLF

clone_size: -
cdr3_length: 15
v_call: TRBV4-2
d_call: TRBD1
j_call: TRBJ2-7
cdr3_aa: ASSPQGPGTGAYEQY

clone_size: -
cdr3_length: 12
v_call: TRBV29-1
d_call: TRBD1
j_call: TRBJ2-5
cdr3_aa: STRRQGAWETQY

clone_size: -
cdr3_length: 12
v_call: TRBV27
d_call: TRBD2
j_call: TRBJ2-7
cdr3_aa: ASSPSGASYEQY

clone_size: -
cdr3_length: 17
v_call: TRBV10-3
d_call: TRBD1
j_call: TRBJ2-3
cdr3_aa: AISDLLTGQGYETDTQY

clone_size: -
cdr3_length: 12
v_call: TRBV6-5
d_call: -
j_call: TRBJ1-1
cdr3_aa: ASSLAGTNTEAF

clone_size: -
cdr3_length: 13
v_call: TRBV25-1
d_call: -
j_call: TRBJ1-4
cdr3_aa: ASSEYRGRDEKLF

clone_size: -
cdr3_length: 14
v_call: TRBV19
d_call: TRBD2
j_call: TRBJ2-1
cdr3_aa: ASILTTSGPYNEQF

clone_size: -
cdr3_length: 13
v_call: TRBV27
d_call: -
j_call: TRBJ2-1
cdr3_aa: ATRRGLEIYNEQF

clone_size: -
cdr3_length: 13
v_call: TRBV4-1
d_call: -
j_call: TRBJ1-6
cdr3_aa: ASSRGQGANSPLH